The present T cell receptor beta chain was sequenced within a study of T cell repertoires in cytomegalovirus infection. Study information: Epitope selection comprised recently identified HLA-C-restricted CMV epitopes and well-studied HLA-B-restricted CMV epitopes. Public TCR beta signatures marked donors with CMV infection and the matching HLA.

In its sample, this clonotype was seen a few times. The antigen is not known. Each CDR3 protein gets one entry after TCRdb re-called the reads with MiXCR. The top ten hold roughly an eighth of the sample, which has some 800,000 distinct CDR3 sequences, approximately 29% seen once. General study points: Pooled public TCR beta family frequency picked out CMV carriers with the relevant HLA. Across the ex vivo response, the dominant clonotypes were HLA-C-restricted CMV-specific TCR beta clonotypes.

This sample comprised cultured CD8+ T cells from PBMCs, obtained from culture after CMV antigen stimulation. This TCR was sampled from a human donor in good health (CMV status not recorded). Some clones in this sample may be carry-over from other donors' samples.

The CDR3, as DNA: TGTGCCATCAGTGCAGGGGGGTACACTGAAGCTTTCTTT. The encoded protein is CAISAGGYTEAFF. This chain links TRBV10-3 with TRBJ1-1, with 7 bases that match TRBD1. Per the germline V gene, CDR1 is ENHRY and CDR2 is SYGVKD. The CDR3 length is 13 residues. V dropped 4 bases and J dropped 3; count of bases not matched to a gene: 2.